This TCR beta chain originates from a study of vaccination and CD4 T cells after COVID-19. The overall study: Cells were stimulated with overlapping spike peptides from SARS-CoV-2, HCoV-NL63, HCoV-OC43 and HCoV-229E.

The V segment lost 1 base and the J segment 7 bases; nucleotides outside the gene matches: 10. The germline V gene encodes CDR1 MDHEN and CDR2 SYDVKM. CDR3 size: 17 residues. With the Oncomine TCR Beta short-read assay, DNA from cultured CD4+ T cells was sequenced. In this case, cultured CD4+ T cells provided the extracted genomic DNA. TCRdb redid the calling of the PCR reads with MiXCR, one entry per CDR3 protein. The sample records about 16,000 distinct CDR3 sequences, less than 60% being singletons. Treatment given: approximately nine-day PBMC culture with coronavirus spike peptide pools or control peptides (ViraFEST assay). TCRs were sequenced by ViraFEST after antigen-specific T cells had been expanded with peptide pools. This clonotype was recorded a few times. Its antigen is undetermined.

This clonotype was sampled from a human donor who had recovered from COVID-19. V and J are TRBV28 and TRBJ1-2; 12 bases are shared with TRBD1. Sequencing was carried out using CD4+ T cells from blood, cultured in vitro. Here the CDR3 reads CASSLYYGTGGSGGYTF. The CDR3 DNA is TGTGCCAGCAGTTTATATTATGGGACAGGGGGCTCTGGTGGCTACACCTTC.